This TCR beta chain was identified in a study of T cells after yellow fever vaccination (dated by TCRdb to between 2018 and 2021). As for the study more broadly: Libraries from fractions with low cell numbers were prepared with the SMART-Seq v4 Ultra Low Input RNA kit. To track T-cell clones before and after primary and booster YFV17D yellow fever vaccination, bulk TCR alpha and beta repertoires were sequenced longitudinally. Two healthy male donors made up the cohort, one aged 18 to 29 years and the other aged 30 to 40 years. Blood was collected at multiple timepoints before and after primary and secondary immunization, and bulk PBMC replicates and cell subsets were isolated. General conclusions and limits of the study: The study included only two donors, which limits how far the findings can be generalized. Because abundant contaminating clonotypes from the bulk population could be contained in FACS-sorted repertoires, computational filtering was required. The secondary T-cell response was found to be weaker but faster than the primary response, with a peak reached on day 5 rather than on day 15. A small fraction of clonotypes appeared in both the CD4 and CD8 compartments, likely as a result of convergent recombination. Most clones expanded after primary vaccination (roughly 96% of CD4 and around 88% of CD8) were re-detected after the booster, suggesting that broad memory maintenance occurred.

TCRdb records Illumina NovaSeq 6000 as the sequencer. TCR cDNA was synthesized by 5'RACE template switching, which introduced a universal primer site and unique molecular identifiers. cDNA synthesis was primed from both the TCR alpha and TCR beta constant segments. Two PCR steps were used to amplify libraries, with sample barcodes and sequencing adapters being added in the second step. Sequencing of libraries was done on Illumina HiSeq 2500 (2x100 bp) or NovaSeq (2x150 bp). On the study's bioinformatics: Demultiplexing of reads and collapsing into UMI consensus sequences were performed with MIGEC, and V(D)J alignment was carried out with MiXCR. Clonotypes responding to the vaccine were identified with edgeR on replicate PBMC samples, with the criteria of FDR below 0.01 and a log2 fold change above 5 up to day 15. Each bulk clonotype was labeled CD4 or CD8 based on which sequenced repertoire, CD4 or CD8, contained the clonotype at higher abundance. TCRdb reran the public reads through fastp at Q25 and MiXCR, keeping productive beta chains. Rows merge per CDR3 protein into single entries with the most common DNA and genes. TCRdb's processing, not the authors', yielded these V and J calls. The sample records approximately 260,000 distinct CDR3 sequences, about 5.2% of which are singletons. The ten largest clones take up 3% to 4% of the sample.

Taken with the paper, the label for treatment or condition translates to: live attenuated yellow fever vaccine strain. PBMCs were isolated from peripheral blood using a standard Ficoll-Paque protocol. CD4 and CD8 T-cell fractions were isolated with Dynabeads CD4 and CD8 positive selection kits. RNA was extracted with TriZol from bulk PBMCs, CD4 and CD8 fractions, and dextramer-positive and dextramer-negative fractions. The CDR3 sequence holds 15 residues, the cysteine and phenylalanine included. CDR3 DNA is the only sequence kept; it has 45 bases, read in frame from the first base. V loses 1 base of germline sequence and J loses 4 bases, and the interval between the two ends is 12 bases. Based on the germline V gene (reference sequence), the CDR1 and CDR2 sequences are LGHDT and YNNKEL. This clonotype was counted many times. Its target antigen remains unknown. No quality values exist for individual bases; no much larger clone is one base distant.

The chain links TRBV3-1 with TRBJ2-3; a tentative D match to TRBD2 spans 7 bases. The sample in question was CD4+ T cells sorted from PBMCs, obtained on the day of the yellow fever booster vaccination. The sequence was obtained from a man aged 18-30 years who received the YFV17D yellow fever vaccine. The nucleotides are TGTGCCAGCAGCCAAGGCGGGGGCCCATCAGATACGCAGTATTTT. Protein translation: CASSQGGGPSDTQYF.